This is a list of T cell receptor beta chains from one sample in a study of T-cell memory formation after mild COVID-19. TCRdb itself ran the 5' RACE reads through MiXCR, one entry per CDR3 protein. The sample has 540,000 or so distinct CDR3 sequences; roughly 21% are singletons. Input material: PBMCs or a T cell subset sorted from them (not recorded which). These receptors originate from an adult woman who had mild COVID-19 (a few samples of this study predate the infection). Cell type and time point are not known. Both conserved end residues are part of each CDR3. The D gene is left open where the match is weak. The listing skips clone size in some rows; elsewhere it reads once, few, many or a size class.

d_gene	v_gene	abundance	j_gene	CDR3nt	CDR3aa
-	TRBV29-1	-	TRBJ2-1	TGCAGCGTTGAAGCGGGGCGGAGCTCCTACAATGAGCAGTTCTTC	CSVEAGRSSYNEQFF
-	TRBV15	-	TRBJ2-7	TGTGCCACCGAGGGCGGAGGCAGGGGATTTCCCTACGAGCAGTACTTC	CATEGGGRGFPYEQYF
-	TRBV5-5	-	TRBJ2-7	TGTGCCAGCAGCTTGGGGTGGGAGCATTACTCCTACGAGCAGTACTTC	CASSLGWEHYSYEQYF
-	TRBV7-7	-	TRBJ2-1	TGTGCTAGCAGCTTTGGGGTGGGGAATGAGCAGTTCTTC	CASSFGVGNEQFF
-	TRBV2	-	TRBJ1-5	TGTGCCAGCAGTGAAGGTGGGCCCCAGCATTTT	CASSEGGPQHF
-	TRBV7-3	few	TRBJ2-3	TGTGCCAGCAGCGCGTTACATAGCACAGATACGCAGTATTTT	CASSALHSTDTQYF
-	TRBV4-1	few	TRBJ2-3	TGCGCCAGCAGCCAATCCGGGACCAGAGGGGATACGCAGTATTTT	CASSQSGTRGDTQYF
-	TRBV6-1	-	TRBJ2-7	TGTGCCAGCAGTGAAGCCCATGGGGGTTCCTACGAGCAGTACTTC	CASSEAHGGSYEQYF
-	TRBV5-6	-	TRBJ2-7	TGTGCCAGCAGCTTGCTCGGGCAGGGCGGCGAGCAGTACTTC	CASSLLGQGGEQYF
-	TRBV9	few	TRBJ2-1	TGTGCCAGCAGCGTAGCGGGCGTTAAAGATTCCTACAATGAGCAGTTCTTC	CASSVAGVKDSYNEQFF
-	TRBV4-2	many	TRBJ2-7	TGTGCCAGCAGCCAAGATGGCAGGGGCGAGACCTACGAGCAGTACTTC	CASSQDGRGETYEQYF
-	TRBV24-1	-	TRBJ2-3	TGTGCCACCAGTGATTTGCTGGGCGGCACGCAGTATTTT	CATSDLLGGTQYF
-	TRBV5-1	-	TRBJ1-1	TGCGCCAGCAGCTTGGCTAAAACCGAAGCTTTCTTT	CASSLAKTEAFF
TRBD2	TRBV4-3	-	TRBJ2-7	TGCGCCAGCAGCCAAGAAGTGGCGGGAGGCAGCTCCTACGAGCAGTACTTC	CASSQEVAGGSSYEQYF
TRBD2	TRBV4-1	-	TRBJ2-3	TGCGCCAGCAGCCAAGTAAGCGGGGGCTACACAGATACGCAGTATTTT	CASSQVSGGYTDTQYF
-	TRBV5-1	few	TRBJ2-1	TGCGCCAGCAGCTTTGGACAGAGCTACAATGAGCAGTTCTTC	CASSFGQSYNEQFF
TRBD1	TRBV19	-	TRBJ1-1	TGTGCCAGTAGCACCCCAGGGGGATCTTACACTGAAGCTTTCTTT	CASSTPGGSYTEAFF
TRBD1	TRBV7-8	-	TRBJ1-4	TGTGCCAGCAGCTTATCGCAGGGACAGATTAATGAAAAACTGTTTTTT	CASSLSQGQINEKLFF
TRBD1	TRBV29-1	many	TRBJ2-1	TGCAGCGGACATGACAGGGCCTACAATGAGCAGTTCTTC	CSGHDRAYNEQFF
-	TRBV29-1	few	TRBJ1-2	TGCAGCGTTGAAGATCGACAATCCGACACCCACTTTAACTATGGCTACACCTTC	CSVEDRQSDTHFNYGYTF
TRBD1	TRBV5-1	-	TRBJ1-2	TGCGCCAGCAGCTTGGATACAGGGGTTCGGGACTACACCTTC	CASSLDTGVRDYTF
TRBD2	TRBV6-2/TRBV6-3	few	TRBJ2-7	TGTGCCAGCACCAGCGGGGGTTCCTACGAGCAGTACTTC	CASTSGGSYEQYF
-	TRBV7-6	few	TRBJ1-5	TGTGCCAGCAGCTTAGCGACAGGACTCAATCAGCCCCAGCATTTT	CASSLATGLNQPQHF
-	TRBV5-1	few	TRBJ1-3	TGCGCCAGCAGCTTACCAACTGGAAACACCATATATTTT	CASSLPTGNTIYF
-	TRBV6-6	-	TRBJ1-1	TGTGCCAGCAGTACCATACACGGGTACACTGAAGCTTTCTTT	CASSTIHGYTEAFF
-	TRBV7-6	-	TRBJ2-5	TGTGCCAGCAGCTTAACCTCGGGACAACAAGAGACCCAGTACTTC	CASSLTSGQQETQYF
-	TRBV14	-	TRBJ2-5	TGTGCCAGCAGCCTTCGGGTGCGCCAAGAGACCCAGTACTTC	CASSLRVRQETQYF
-	TRBV14	few	TRBJ2-7	TGTGCCAGCAGCCAAGATTATTTCTCAGGACTTTCCTACGAGCAGTACTTC	CASSQDYFSGLSYEQYF
-	TRBV5-1	-	TRBJ1-1	TGCGCCAGCAGGGACACCATGAACACTGAAGCTTTCTTT	CASRDTMNTEAFF
TRBD1	TRBV18	-	TRBJ2-6	TGTGCCAGCTCCCTGTCGACAGGGGCTTTCATCTCTGGGGCCAACGTCCTGACTTTC	CASSLSTGAFISGANVLTF
TRBD2	TRBV24-1	few	TRBJ2-3	TGTGCCACTGCCCCAGGACTAGCGACAGATACGCAGTATTTT	CATAPGLATDTQYF
-	TRBV20-1	-	TRBJ2-7	TGCAGTGCTAGGGGTAAGAGCTACGAGCAGTACTTC	CSARGKSYEQYF
TRBD2	TRBV28	-	TRBJ2-7	TGTGCCAGCAGGGCCGGGACTAGCGGTTGGGACGAGCAGTACTTC	CASRAGTSGWDEQYF
-	TRBV24-1	-	TRBJ1-1	TGTGCCACCAGCCATCGTAAGAACACTGAAGCTTTCTTT	CATSHRKNTEAFF
-	TRBV3-1	few	TRBJ1-2	TGTGCCAGCAGCCAAGAATCCTATGGCTACACCTTC	CASSQESYGYTF
-	TRBV2	-	TRBJ2-3	TGTGCCAGCACCGGGGGATTGTCTTCAGATACGCAGTATTTT	CASTGGLSSDTQYF
-	TRBV19	-	TRBJ2-1	TGTGCCAGTAGTATTCGGGATTGGGGACCCTACAATGAGCAGTTCTTC	CASSIRDWGPYNEQFF
-	TRBV30	-	TRBJ2-7	TGTGCCTGGAGTCTAGGGGGGGGCGATTACGAGCAGTACTTC	CAWSLGGGDYEQYF
-	TRBV6-6	-	TRBJ2-7	TGTGCCAGCAGTTCCTTCACGGCCTACGAGCAGTACTTC	CASSSFTAYEQYF
-	TRBV20-1	few	TRBJ2-2	TGCAGTGCTAAAGGGATCGGCACCGGGGAGCTGTTTTTT	CSAKGIGTGELFF
-	TRBV11-2	few	TRBJ1-1	TGTGCCAGCAGCTTAGGAGGGAAGGGGAACACTGAAGCTTTCTTT	CASSLGGKGNTEAFF
-	TRBV20-1	-	TRBJ1-5	TGCAGTGCTCCCTCTGGGGGAACCCATCAGCCCCAGCATTTT	CSAPSGGTHQPQHF
TRBD1	TRBV4-3	-	TRBJ2-7	TGCGCCAGCAGCCAAGAGGGACAGCCACCCTACGAGCAGTACTTC	CASSQEGQPPYEQYF
-	TRBV7-3	few	TRBJ2-7	TGTGCCAGCAGCTTAGGACACAGCTCCTACGAGCAGTACTTC	CASSLGHSSYEQYF
TRBD1	TRBV24-1	-	TRBJ1-2	TGTGCCACCAGTGATACACAGGGGGGCTATGGCTACACCTTC	CATSDTQGGYGYTF